Given below is one TCR beta chain in context. The clone's antigen remains unknown. At one end the junction does not follow the germline gene, possibly because of a read error. The same CDR3 is also encoded by other DNA sequences in this sample. Libraries were built with the immunoSEQ multiplex PCR assay. The table comes from immuneACCESS by way of TCRdb, which keeps in-frame sequences with V and J called. Part of the clones is missing from these tables; in studies checked, under half for an unresolved V gene and the rest for unknown reasons. Present in this sample are tens of thousands of clones, approximately 86% of which were seen just once. Around 0.86% of the sample lies in the top ten. The sample comes from a study of T cells in narcolepsy (dated by TCRdb to between 2017 and 2018). For the study in its entirety: The study enrolled patients with narcolepsy type 1 or type 2 (NT1, NT2) together with healthy control donors. Autoreactive T cells targeting hypocretin neuron self-antigens (hypocretin, TRIB2) were sought in narcolepsy patients, and TCR Vbeta sequencing was used to track clonotypes in blood and CSF.

Overall study results and their limits: According to the report, autoreactive clonotypes were detected serially in the blood of the same patients and of different patients, but not in healthy controls. Certain blood memory CD4+ repertoires from patients and controls had no sequences that matched autoreactive T cell clones. HCRT-specific and TRIB2-specific autoreactive clonotypes were highlighted in plots that compared CD4+ T cell clonotypes in CSF versus blood from the same patient. Numbers of sequenced blood memory CD4+ clonotypes were comparable, with averages of some 40,000 in patients and 33,354 in controls.

According to the germline V gene, CDR1 reads SGHTA and CDR2 reads FQGNSA. From the cysteine through the phenylalanine, the CDR3 covers 15 amino acids. The entry retains the CDR3 DNA only, 45 bases that are in frame from base 1. For TCR Vbeta sequencing, memory CD4+ T cells were sorted ex vivo from the peripheral blood of both healthy controls and narcolepsy patients. This sequence originates from a human donor with narcolepsy. Sequenced input: CD45RA- memory CD4+ T cells from PBMCs. This specimen's cell subset or site label, interpreted: memory T cells sorted ex vivo from peripheral blood. The rearrangement combines TRBV7-2 with TRBJ2-7; 8 bases in the junction line up with TRBD2. CDR3 region: CASSLGTGGKYEQYF. The base sequence is TGCGCCAGCAGCTTAGGGACGGGGGGGAAGTACGAGCAGTACTTC.